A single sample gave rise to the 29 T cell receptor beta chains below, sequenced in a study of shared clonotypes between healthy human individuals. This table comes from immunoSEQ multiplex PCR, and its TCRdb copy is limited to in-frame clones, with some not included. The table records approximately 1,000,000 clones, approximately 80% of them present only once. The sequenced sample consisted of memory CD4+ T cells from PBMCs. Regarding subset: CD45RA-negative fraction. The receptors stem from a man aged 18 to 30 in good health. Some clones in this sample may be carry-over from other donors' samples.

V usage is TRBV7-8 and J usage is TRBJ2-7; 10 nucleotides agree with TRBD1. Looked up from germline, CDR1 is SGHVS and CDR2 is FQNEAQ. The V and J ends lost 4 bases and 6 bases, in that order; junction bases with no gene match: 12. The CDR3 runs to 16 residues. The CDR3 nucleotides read TGTGCCAGCAGCTGGGGTTCCGGGACAGGGGCACGCGAGCAGTACTTC. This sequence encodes CASSWGSGTGAREQYF.

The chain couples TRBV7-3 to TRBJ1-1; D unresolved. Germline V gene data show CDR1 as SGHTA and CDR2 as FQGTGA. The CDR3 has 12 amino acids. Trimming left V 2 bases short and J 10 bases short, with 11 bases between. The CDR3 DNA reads TGTGCCAGCAGCTTAGAGACCCCCCGAGCTTTCTTT. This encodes CASSLETPRAFF.

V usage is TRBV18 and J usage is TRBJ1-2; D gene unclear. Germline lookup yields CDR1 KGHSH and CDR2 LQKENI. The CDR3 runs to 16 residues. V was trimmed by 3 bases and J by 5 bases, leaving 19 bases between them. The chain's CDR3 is CASSPTSDLAGYGYTF. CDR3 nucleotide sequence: TGTGCCAGCTCACCTACGAGTGACCTGGCGGGGTATGGCTACACCTTC. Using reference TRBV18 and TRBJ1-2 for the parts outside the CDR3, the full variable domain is NAGVMQNPRHLVRRRGQEARLRCSPMKGHSHVYWYRQLPEEGLKFMVYLQKENIIDESGMPKERFSAEFPKEGPSILRIQQVVRGDSAAYFCASSPTSDLAGYGYTFGSGTRLTVV.

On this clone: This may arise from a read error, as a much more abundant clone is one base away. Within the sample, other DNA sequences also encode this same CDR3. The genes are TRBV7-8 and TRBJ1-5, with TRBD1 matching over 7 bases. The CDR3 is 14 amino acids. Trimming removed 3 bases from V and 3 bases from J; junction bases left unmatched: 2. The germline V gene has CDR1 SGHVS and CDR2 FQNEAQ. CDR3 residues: CASSLGQPNQPQHF. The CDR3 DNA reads TGTGCCAGCAGCTTGGGACAGCCCAATCAGCCCCAGCATTTT.

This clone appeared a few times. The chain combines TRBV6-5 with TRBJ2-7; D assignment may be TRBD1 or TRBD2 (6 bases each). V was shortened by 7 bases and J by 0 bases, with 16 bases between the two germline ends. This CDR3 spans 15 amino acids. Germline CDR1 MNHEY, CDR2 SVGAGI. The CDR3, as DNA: TGTGCCAGCAAACGGGGGCCAGGGAGCTCCTACGAGCAGTACTTC. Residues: CASKRGPGSSYEQYF.

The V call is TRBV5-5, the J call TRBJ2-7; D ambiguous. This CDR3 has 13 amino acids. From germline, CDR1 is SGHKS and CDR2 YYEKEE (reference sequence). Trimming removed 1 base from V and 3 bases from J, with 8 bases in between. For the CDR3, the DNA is TGTGCCAGCAGCTTGTCCGGAATCTACGAGCAGTACTTC. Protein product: CASSLSGIYEQYF.

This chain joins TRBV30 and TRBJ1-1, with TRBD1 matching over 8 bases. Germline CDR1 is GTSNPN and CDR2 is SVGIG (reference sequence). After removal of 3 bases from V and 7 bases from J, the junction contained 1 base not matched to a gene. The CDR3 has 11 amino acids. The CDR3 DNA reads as TGTGCCTGGAGACAGGGGGGTGAAGCTTTCTTT. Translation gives CAWRQGGEAFF.

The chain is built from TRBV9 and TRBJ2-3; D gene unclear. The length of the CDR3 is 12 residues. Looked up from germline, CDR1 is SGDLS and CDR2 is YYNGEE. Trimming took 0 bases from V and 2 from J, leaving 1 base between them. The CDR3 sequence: CASSVDTDTQYF. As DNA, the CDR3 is TGTGCCAGCAGCGTAGACACAGATACGCAGTATTTT. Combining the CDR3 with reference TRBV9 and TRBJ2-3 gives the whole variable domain DSGVTQTPKHLITATGQRVTLRCSPRSGDLSVYWYQQSLDQGLQFLIQYYNGEERAKGNILERFSAQQFPDLHSELNLSSLELGDSALYFCASSVDTDTQYFGPGTRLTVL.

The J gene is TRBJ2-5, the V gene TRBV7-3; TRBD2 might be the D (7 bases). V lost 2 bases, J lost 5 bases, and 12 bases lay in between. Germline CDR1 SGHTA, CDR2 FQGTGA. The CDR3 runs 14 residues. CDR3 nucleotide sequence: TGTGCCAGCAGCTTAGCAGGGAGGGGGGAGACCCAGTACTTC. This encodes CASSLAGRGETQYF.

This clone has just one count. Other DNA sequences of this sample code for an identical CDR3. CDR3 loop: CASSPTGGHEQYF. The CDR3 region has the DNA TGTGCCAGCTCACCCACAGGGGGCCACGAGCAGTACTTC. The chain carries TRBV18 and TRBJ2-7; 9 bases are shared with TRBD1. V was pared by 3 bases and J by 5 bases, with 2 bases of the junction left unmatched. The CDR3 sequence is 13 residues long. CDR1 is KGHSH, CDR2 LQKENI, per germline.

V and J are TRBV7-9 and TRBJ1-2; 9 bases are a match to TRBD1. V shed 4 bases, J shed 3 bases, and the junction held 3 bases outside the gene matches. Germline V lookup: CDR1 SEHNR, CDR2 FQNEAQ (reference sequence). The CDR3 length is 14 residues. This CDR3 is CASSSGQGDYGYTF. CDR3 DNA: TGTGCCAGCAGCTCGGGACAGGGAGACTATGGCTACACCTTC.

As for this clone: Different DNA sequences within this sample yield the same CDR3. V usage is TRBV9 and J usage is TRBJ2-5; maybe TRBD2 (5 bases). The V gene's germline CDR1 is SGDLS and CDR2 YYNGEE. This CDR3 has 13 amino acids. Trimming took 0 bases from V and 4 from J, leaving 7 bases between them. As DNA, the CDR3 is TGTGCCAGCAGCGTAGCCCGGGGAGAGACCCAGTACTTC. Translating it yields CASSVARGETQYF.

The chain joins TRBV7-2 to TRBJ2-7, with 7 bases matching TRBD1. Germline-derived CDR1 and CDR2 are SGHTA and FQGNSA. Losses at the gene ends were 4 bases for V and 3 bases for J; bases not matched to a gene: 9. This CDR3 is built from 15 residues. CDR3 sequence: CASSSVGTVYYEQYF. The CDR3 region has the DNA TGTGCCAGCAGCTCTGTCGGGACAGTTTACTACGAGCAGTACTTC.

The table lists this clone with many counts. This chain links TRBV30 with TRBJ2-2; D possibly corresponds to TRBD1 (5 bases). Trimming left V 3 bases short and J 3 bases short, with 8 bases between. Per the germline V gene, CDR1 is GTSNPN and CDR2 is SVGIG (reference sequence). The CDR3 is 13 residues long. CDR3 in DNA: TGTGCCTGGAGGGCAGGGCACACCGGGGAGCTGTTTTTT. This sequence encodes CAWRAGHTGELFF.

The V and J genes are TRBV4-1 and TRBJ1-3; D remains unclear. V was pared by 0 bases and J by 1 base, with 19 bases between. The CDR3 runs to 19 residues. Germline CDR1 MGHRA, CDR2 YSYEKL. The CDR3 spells CASSQDSRRADLSGNTIYF. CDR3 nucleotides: TGCGCCAGCAGCCAAGATTCCCGCCGGGCGGATTTATCTGGAAACACCATATATTTT.

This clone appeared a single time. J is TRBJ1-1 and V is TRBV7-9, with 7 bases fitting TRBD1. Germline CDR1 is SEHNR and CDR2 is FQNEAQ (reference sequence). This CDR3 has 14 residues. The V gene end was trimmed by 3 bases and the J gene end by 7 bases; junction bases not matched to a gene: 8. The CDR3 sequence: CASSFMQGEGEAFF. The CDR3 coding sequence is TGTGCCAGCAGCTTTATGCAGGGGGAGGGTGAAGCTTTCTTT.

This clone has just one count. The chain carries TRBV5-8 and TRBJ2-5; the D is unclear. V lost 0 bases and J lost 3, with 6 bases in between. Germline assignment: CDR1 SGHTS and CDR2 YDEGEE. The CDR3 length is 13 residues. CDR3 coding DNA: TGTGCCAGCAGCTTGGGACAAAAAGAGACCCAGTACTTC. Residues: CASSLGQKETQYF.

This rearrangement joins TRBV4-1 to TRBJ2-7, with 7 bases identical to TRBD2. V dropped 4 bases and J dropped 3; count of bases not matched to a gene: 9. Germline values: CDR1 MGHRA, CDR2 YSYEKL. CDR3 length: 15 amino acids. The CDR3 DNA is TGCGCCAGCAGCCCAGTAGCTAGCGGTTACTACGAGCAGTACTTC. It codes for CASSPVASGYYEQYF.

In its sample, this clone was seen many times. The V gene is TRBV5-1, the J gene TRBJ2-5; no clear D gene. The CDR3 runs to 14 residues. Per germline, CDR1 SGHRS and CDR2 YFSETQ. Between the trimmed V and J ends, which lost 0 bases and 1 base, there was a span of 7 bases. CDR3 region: CASSLEQVQETQYF. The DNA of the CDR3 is TGCGCCAGCAGCTTGGAGCAGGTCCAAGAGACCCAGTACTTC.

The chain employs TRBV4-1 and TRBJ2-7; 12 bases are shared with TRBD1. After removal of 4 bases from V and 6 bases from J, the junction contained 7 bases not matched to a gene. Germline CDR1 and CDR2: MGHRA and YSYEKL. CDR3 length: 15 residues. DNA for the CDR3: TGCGCCAGCAGCCTCACCGGGACAGGGGGCTCCGAGCAGTACTTC. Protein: CASSLTGTGGSEQYF.

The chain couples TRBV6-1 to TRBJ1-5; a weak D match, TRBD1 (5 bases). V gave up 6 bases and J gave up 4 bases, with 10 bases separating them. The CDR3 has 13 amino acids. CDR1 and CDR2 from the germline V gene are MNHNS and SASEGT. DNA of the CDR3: TGTGCCAGCAGATACACAGGAAATCAGCCCCAGCATTTT. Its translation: CASRYTGNQPQHF.

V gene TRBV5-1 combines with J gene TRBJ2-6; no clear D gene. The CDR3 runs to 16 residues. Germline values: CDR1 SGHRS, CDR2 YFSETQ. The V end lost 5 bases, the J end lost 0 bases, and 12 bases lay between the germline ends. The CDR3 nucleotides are TGCGCCAGCAGGATCGCACTCTTCTCTGGGGCCAACGTCCTGACTTTC. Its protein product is CASRIALFSGANVLTF.

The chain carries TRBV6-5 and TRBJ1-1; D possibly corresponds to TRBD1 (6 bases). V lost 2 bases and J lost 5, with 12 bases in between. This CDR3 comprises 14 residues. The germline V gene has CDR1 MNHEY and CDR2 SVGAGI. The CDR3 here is CASSYPGQMTEAFF. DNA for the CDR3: TGTGCCAGCAGTTACCCCGGACAGATGACTGAAGCTTTCTTT.

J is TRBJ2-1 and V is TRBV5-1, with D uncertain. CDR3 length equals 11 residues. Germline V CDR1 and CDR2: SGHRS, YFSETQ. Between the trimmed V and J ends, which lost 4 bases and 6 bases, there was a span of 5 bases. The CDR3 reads CASSKGNEQFF. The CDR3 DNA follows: TGCGCCAGCAGCAAGGGCAATGAGCAGTTCTTC.

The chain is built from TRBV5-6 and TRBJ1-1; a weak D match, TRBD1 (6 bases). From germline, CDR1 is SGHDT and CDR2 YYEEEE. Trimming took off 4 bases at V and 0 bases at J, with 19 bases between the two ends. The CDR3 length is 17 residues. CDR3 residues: CASSAVVDSLMNTEAFF. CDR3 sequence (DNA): TGTGCCAGCAGCGCCGTGGTGGACAGTCTCATGAACACTGAAGCTTTCTTT.

CDR3 loop: CASSLGAPPGETQYF. Here the CDR3 DNA reads TGTGCCAGCAGCTTAGGAGCCCCCCCGGGGGAGACCCAGTACTTC. The chain employs TRBV7-9 and TRBJ2-5, with D possibly matching TRBD2 (5 bases). CDR1 is SEHNR and CDR2 is FQNEAQ in the germline V gene (reference sequence). V lost 1 base and J lost 5, with 14 bases in between. The CDR3 has 15 amino acids.

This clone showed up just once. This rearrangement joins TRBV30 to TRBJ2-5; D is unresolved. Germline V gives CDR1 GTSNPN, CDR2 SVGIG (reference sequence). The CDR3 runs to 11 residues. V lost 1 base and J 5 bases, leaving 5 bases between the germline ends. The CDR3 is CAWSAEETQYF. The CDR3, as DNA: TGTGCCTGGAGTGCGGAGGAGACCCAGTACTTC.

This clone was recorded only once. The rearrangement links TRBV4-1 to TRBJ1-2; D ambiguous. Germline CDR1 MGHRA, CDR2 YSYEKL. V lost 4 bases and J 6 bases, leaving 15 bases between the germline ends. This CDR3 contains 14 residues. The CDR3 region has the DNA TGCGCCAGCAGCCCACGCGATGGGCAGGATGGCTACACCTTC. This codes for CASSPRDGQDGYTF.

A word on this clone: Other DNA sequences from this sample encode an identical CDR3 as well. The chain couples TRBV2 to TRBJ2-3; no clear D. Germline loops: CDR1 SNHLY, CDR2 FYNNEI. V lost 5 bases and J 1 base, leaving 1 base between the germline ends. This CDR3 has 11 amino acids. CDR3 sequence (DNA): TGTGCCAGCAGTCGCACAGATACGCAGTATTTT. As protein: CASSRTDTQYF.